These T cell receptor beta chains were read from a single sample in a study of cytomegalovirus exposure and HLA in healthy donors. Assay: immunoSEQ multiplex PCR; the TCRdb copy retains only in-frame clones and omits some. The repertoire consists of 130,000 or so clones, with 75% to 80% occurring once and the leading ten covering 1.5% to 2%. The sample taken for sequencing was PBMCs. The source of these receptors is a female donor in good health and CMV-seronegative. Both conserved end residues are trimmed from each CDR3. Each record gives: V gene, CDR3 protein.

v_gene: TRBV18; CDR3aa: ASSPGQSSGNTIY
v_gene: TRBV30; CDR3aa: AWSVGRGGYEQY
v_gene: TRBV13; CDR3aa: ASSLEAGGTEAF
v_gene: TRBV18; CDR3aa: ASSLQQGASMNTEAF
v_gene: TRBV11-3; CDR3aa: ASSLVAGGLHEQF
v_gene: TRBV5-4; CDR3aa: ASRSDRTSGDEQF
v_gene: TRBV2; CDR3aa: ASSESPQGMGGYT
v_gene: TRBV7-8; CDR3aa: ASRITGGSNQPQH
v_gene: TRBV20-1; CDR3aa: SGGQETQY
v_gene: TRBV2; CDR3aa: ASSATLGTKRETETQY
v_gene: TRBV7-3; CDR3aa: ASSFKNTGELF
v_gene: TRBV5-1; CDR3aa: ASSPGYLQGELNIQY
v_gene: TRBV7-5; CDR3aa: ARSAWKGALLFYEQY
v_gene: TRBV7-9; CDR3aa: ASSYPGLAADNEQF
v_gene: TRBV6-5; CDR3aa: ASSYSLQGQPQH
v_gene: TRBV14; CDR3aa: ASSQRGTSLANYGYT
v_gene: TRBV6-4; CDR3aa: ASTSEGGTGELF
v_gene: TRBV6-1; CDR3aa: ASSEAFGTLPPYEQY
v_gene: TRBV14; CDR3aa: ASSQFDGPGLETQY
v_gene: TRBV5-5; CDR3aa: ASSTTGANSNQPQH
v_gene: TRBV19; CDR3aa: ASSPGTGRSLTDTQY
v_gene: TRBV19; CDR3aa: ASSSSGTGGVYGYT
v_gene: TRBV1; CDR3aa: TSSQTREGPYNEQF
v_gene: TRBV9; CDR3aa: ASSVAPEIGSGYNEQF
v_gene: TRBV10-3; CDR3aa: AIRSGAGDNYDEQF
v_gene: TRBV7-9; CDR3aa: ASSLAAGVIYNEQF
v_gene: TRBV7-2; CDR3aa: ASSLGGTLSPQH
v_gene: TRBV10-3; CDR3aa: AISELQGAGEKLF
v_gene: TRBV12-5; CDR3aa: ASGRQPLD
v_gene: TRBV19; CDR3aa: ASSTGTWEKNTEAF
v_gene: TRBV5-6; CDR3aa: ASSYLTLNEKLF
v_gene: TRBV25-1; CDR3aa: ASSPTGARNEQF
v_gene: TRBV18; CDR3aa: ASSLPSPGEETQY
v_gene: TRBV6-1; CDR3aa: ASSDSGSYT
v_gene: TRBV28; CDR3aa: ASSLRASTEAF
v_gene: TRBV27; CDR3aa: ASSPRRDNEQF
v_gene: TRBV5-1; CDR3aa: ASSLAGRGGLDTQY
v_gene: TRBV7-3; CDR3aa: ASSQTGGGQPQH
v_gene: TRBV28; CDR3aa: ASRRPGLAGSYEQY
v_gene: TRBV18; CDR3aa: ASRNRAGTEAF
v_gene: TRBV28; CDR3aa: ASTWGTGIFREEGETQY
v_gene: TRBV18; CDR3aa: ASSQGVNTEAF
v_gene: TRBV5-6; CDR3aa: ASSLGQGHWGQY
v_gene: TRBV25-1; CDR3aa: ASSQPGQGVGEQY
v_gene: TRBV6-1; CDR3aa: ASSEPRAADTSGNTIY
v_gene: TRBV30; CDR3aa: AWSVRVSGRNEQY
v_gene: TRBV7-8; CDR3aa: ASSLVSRDRVTYEQY
v_gene: TRBV11-2; CDR3aa: ASSFGLAQETQY
v_gene: TRBV29-1; CDR3aa: SVLEGSGNQPQH
v_gene: TRBV25-1; CDR3aa: ASSEWGGGDEQY
v_gene: TRBV9; CDR3aa: ASSPSAVYEQY
v_gene: TRBV5-1; CDR3aa: ASSLATTGVNYGYT
v_gene: TRBV9; CDR3aa: ASSVETGYGYT
v_gene: TRBV4-1; CDR3aa: ASSQDRDGGNYNEQF